One and the same sample provided the 18 T cell receptor beta chains below, sequenced in a study of T cell changes during pregnancy in multiple sclerosis. Data came from immunoSEQ multiplex PCR; TCRdb stores just in-frame clones and leaves some out. Of approximately 85,000 clones listed, just over 90% were seen once; the top ten hold over 2%. Source: peripheral blood, taken in the first trimester of pregnancy. Receptor source: a female donor with multiple sclerosis, enrolled in a pregnancy study.

CDR3 residues: CASSFSGSSYNEQFF. The CDR3 DNA is TGTGCCAGCAGCTTTAGCGGTAGCTCCTACAATGAGCAGTTCTTC. V usage is TRBV13 and J usage is TRBJ2-1; possible D gene TRBD2, 6 bases. Germline CDR1 PRHDT, CDR2 FYEKMQ (reference sequence). The CDR3 spans 15 residues. Trimming stripped 3 bases from V and 0 bases from J, with 9 bases between.

The chain uses TRBV19 and TRBJ1-2; D call uncertain. V lost 7 bases and J lost 7, with 16 bases in between. Germline-derived CDR1 and CDR2 are LNHDA and SQIVND (reference sequence). The CDR3 sequence is 13 residues long. The CDR3 is CASNPRGSGGYTF. Here the CDR3 DNA reads TGTGCCAGTAACCCTCGGGGATCCGGTGGCTACACCTTC.

The V gene is TRBV28, the J gene TRBJ1-2, with 7 nucleotides matching TRBD1. J was trimmed by 4 bases and V by 1 base; bases with no gene match: 3. Germline CDR1 reads MDHEN; CDR2 reads SYDVKM. CDR3 size: 14 residues. Here the CDR3 reads CASSLYAGGYGYTF. For the CDR3, the DNA is TGTGCCAGCAGTTTATATGCAGGGGGCTATGGCTACACCTTC.

J is TRBJ2-4 and V is TRBV19, with D possibly TRBD2 on 6 matching bases. Deletions cut 0 bases from V and 6 bases from J, with 9 bases between. Germline V gene sequence: CDR1 LNHDA, CDR2 SQIVND (reference sequence). The length of the CDR3 is 14 residues. CDR3 residues: CASSIDRGVNIQYF. The CDR3 nucleotides are TGTGCCAGTAGTATAGATCGCGGGGTAAACATTCAGTACTTC. The full variable domain, with the rest looked up from reference TRBV19 and TRBJ2-4, is DGGITQSPKYLFRKEGQNVTLSCEQNLNHDAMYWYRQDPGQGLRLIYYSQIVNDFQKGDIAEGYSVSREKKESFPLTVTSAQKNPTAFYLCASSIDRGVNIQYFGAGTRLSVL.

The CDR3 coding sequence is TGTGCCAGCAGCCCGATAGCGGGGGACTCCTACGAGCAGTACTTC. Its translation: CASSPIAGDSYEQYF. The chain is built from TRBV5-4 and TRBJ2-7; 9 nucleotides match TRBD2. The CDR3 has 15 residues. The V gene end was trimmed by 4 bases and the J gene end by 0 bases; junction bases not matched to a gene: 5. From germline, CDR1 is SGHNT and CDR2 YYREEE (reference sequence).

This clone has ten or more counts. V usage is TRBV6-1 and J usage is TRBJ1-6, with D perhaps TRBD1 (5 bases). The CDR3 contains 16 residues. Germline assignment: CDR1 MNHNS and CDR2 SASEGT. V lost 3 bases and J lost 6, with 15 bases in between. This chain's CDR3 is CASSDQGGKGNSPLHF. CDR3 coding DNA: TGTGCCAGCAGTGACCAGGGCGGGAAGGGTAATTCACCCCTCCACTTT.

The chain is built from TRBV27 and TRBJ1-6; no clear D gene. CDR1 and CDR2 (germline): MNHEY, SMNVEV (reference sequence). Trimming took off 4 bases at V and 6 bases at J, with 22 bases between the two ends. The CDR3 is made up of 18 amino acids. CDR3 in amino acids: CASSYRKTTSISNSPLHF. The DNA of the CDR3 is TGTGCCAGCAGTTACCGAAAAACCACCTCAATCAGTAATTCACCCCTCCACTTT.

In this sample, this clone turned up a few times. This rearrangement joins TRBV19 to TRBJ1-6; D remains ambiguous. Germline CDR1 reads LNHDA; CDR2 reads SQIVND (reference sequence). The CDR3 length is 12 residues. Trimming pared 4 bases from V and 6 bases from J, leaving 4 bases between. The CDR3 nucleotides read TGTGCCAGTAGTACTAGTAATTCACCCCTCCACTTT. Its protein is CASSTSNSPLHF.

The chain carries TRBV5-6 and TRBJ1-2; D uncertain. This CDR3 is 14 amino acids long. Per germline, CDR1 SGHDT and CDR2 YYEEEE. The germline V and J ends were trimmed by 4 bases and 2 bases, with 12 bases remaining between them. In DNA form, the CDR3 reads TGTGCCAGCAGCCGTGGCGGATTCAACTATGGCTACACCTTC. Translation gives CASSRGGFNYGYTF.

Sample share makes this clone medium-sized. The V gene is TRBV5-5, the J gene TRBJ1-3, with D perhaps matching TRBD1 (5 bases). This CDR3 region has 18 residues. V was cut by 3 bases and J by 2 bases, with 21 bases left in between. Germline V gene data show CDR1 as SGHKS and CDR2 as YYEKEE (reference sequence). The CDR3 coding sequence is TGTGCCAGCAGCTACGGAGAACAAACAGGTTACCCTGGAAACACCATATATTTT. Translation: CASSYGEQTGYPGNTIYF.

The chain combines TRBV10-3 with TRBJ2-2; 9 bases fit TRBD2. J was trimmed by 7 bases and V by 8 bases; bases with no gene match: 8. This CDR3 contains 14 residues. The germline CDR1 and CDR2 sequences are ENHRY and SYGVKD. The CDR3 protein is CAIGGSGSGGELFF. The CDR3, as DNA: TGTGCCATCGGCGGTAGCGGGAGCGGCGGGGAGCTGTTTTTT.

The chain uses TRBV28 and TRBJ2-1, with 7 bases fitting TRBD2. Per germline, CDR1 MDHEN and CDR2 SYDVKM. V was pared by 8 bases and J by 4 bases, with 5 bases of the junction left unmatched. The CDR3 covers 13 residues. The DNA for the CDR3 is TGTGCCAGCCGGGAGGCGTTATACAATGAGCAGTTCTTC. This encodes CASREALYNEQFF. Filled out from reference TRBV28 and TRBJ2-1, the complete variable domain reads DVKVTQSSRYLVKRTGEKVFLECVQDMDHENMFWYRQDPGLGLRLIYFSYDVKMKEKGDIPEGYSVSREKKERFSLILESASTNQTSMYLCASREALYNEQFFGPGTRLTVL.

V is TRBV5-1 and J is TRBJ1-2, with TRBD1 identical over 9 bases. The V segment lost 4 bases and the J segment 6 bases; nucleotides outside the gene matches: 10. The CDR3 runs to 15 residues. CDR1 and CDR2 from the germline V gene are SGHRS and YFSETQ. CDR3 amino acids: CASSGQGPATHGYTF. In DNA form, the CDR3 reads TGCGCCAGCAGCGGACAGGGGCCGGCGACTCATGGCTACACCTTC.

The chain has TRBV7-2 and TRBJ2-7, with 7 positions matching TRBD2. CDR3 length equals 18 residues. The germline gives CDR1 SGHTA, CDR2 FQGNSA. V shed 5 bases, J shed 3 bases, and the junction held 19 bases outside the gene matches. The CDR3 here is CASSPKSTPLAQNYEQYF. The DNA of the CDR3 is TGTGCCAGCAGCCCCAAAAGCACCCCACTAGCGCAAAACTACGAGCAGTACTTC.

This clone is a singleton in its sample. CDR3 residues: CASGGTSGGTDTQYF. The CDR3 DNA reads as TGCGCCAGCGGAGGGACTAGCGGGGGGACAGATACGCAGTATTTT. This chain joins TRBV5-1 and TRBJ2-3; TRBD2 aligns across 15 bases. The CDR3 spans 15 residues. V was clipped by 7 bases and J by 3 bases; unmatched bases: 3. Per the germline V gene, CDR1 is SGHRS and CDR2 is YFSETQ. Filled out from reference TRBV5-1 and TRBJ2-3, the complete variable domain reads KAGVTQTPRYLIKTRGQQVTLSCSPISGHRSVSWYQQTPGQGLQFLFEYFSETQRNKGNFPGRFSGRQFSNSRSEMNVSTLELGDSALYLCASGGTSGGTDTQYFGPGTRLTVL.

The chain couples TRBV10-3 to TRBJ2-5; 10 bases fit TRBD2. Germline V gene data show CDR1 as ENHRY and CDR2 as SYGVKD. The V and J ends lost 2 bases and 0 bases, in that order; junction bases with no gene match: 6. This CDR3 contains 17 residues. This CDR3 is CAISETRTSGHQETQYF. The CDR3 DNA follows: TGTGCCATCAGTGAGACGCGGACTAGCGGACACCAAGAGACCCAGTACTTC.

This chain uses TRBV5-1 with TRBJ2-7; D is possibly TRBD1 (6 bases). This CDR3 has 14 amino acids. Germline lookup yields CDR1 SGHRS and CDR2 YFSETQ. Trimming removed 4 bases from V and 2 bases from J, with 13 bases in between. Written as DNA, the CDR3 is TGCGCCAGCAGCCCCCGAGGGGGACCCTACGAGCAGTACTTC. Translated: CASSPRGGPYEQYF.

This chain links TRBV21-1 with TRBJ2-2; the table assigns TRBD1, which was not confirmed against the DNA. TRBV21-1 is recorded as a pseudogene. The CDR3 totals 20 residues. CDR3 coding DNA: TGTGCCAGCAGCACCCACCCCGGACAGGGGGAGTTAGTGGACACCGGGGAGCTGTTTTTT. It specifies CASSTHPGQGELVDTGELFF.